The clone carrying this TCR beta chain has only a few counts. Its antigen is not known. This entry belongs to a study of human T cells and chemical hapten exposure. Turning to the study itself: Upper-back patches of 0.01% DPC were read at 6 days. Overall study findings and caveats: Patch test score was positively correlated with the counts of TCRs that had expanded at PT1.

Time point reported: patch test 2, 6 weeks after DPC sensitization. Regarding treatment: therapeutic diphenylcyclopropenone sensitization with weekly scalp DPC. Total RNA was isolated from whole blood that had not been fractionated. This CDR3 region has 12 residues. Germline CDR1 reads SEHNR; CDR2 reads FQNEAQ (reference sequence). TCRdb re-analysed the RACE reads in MiXCR, keeping a single row per CDR3 protein. The sample records about 80,000 distinct CDR3 sequences, 11% being singletons. The chain couples TRBV7-9 to TRBJ2-7; 8 bases align to TRBD1. The sample consisted of whole blood, taken in connection with sensitization to the hapten diphenylcyclopropenone (DPC). The source of this sequence is a man between 18 and 35 years old with alopecia areata. Some clones in this sample may be carry-over from other donors' samples. CDR3 sequence: CASISSIRDRIV. The CDR3 DNA reads TGTGCCAGCATCTCCTCAATTCGGGACAGGATCGTC.